A few counts support the clone carrying this T cell receptor (beta chain). What it binds is not known. The data were obtained in a study of CD8 T cells in ankylosing spondylitis. Scientists made TCR beta libraries using quantitative 5'-RACE with molecular barcodes. TCRdb reanalysed the 5' RACE reads using MiXCR and keeps one entry per CDR3 protein. The sample gives about 750,000 distinct CDR3 sequences, 15% to 20% of which show up once; about a fifth is in the top ten. Findings and limits, study-wide: Blood from ankylosing spondylitis patients appeared to carry a characteristic roughly eight-variant TCR beta motif. Earlier literature documents some of the motif variants in reactive arthritis synovial fluid and blood. Matched synovial fluid from ankylosing spondylitis patients was reported to be enriched for disease-linked clones. Disease-linked clones proved CD8+ and comparatively uncommon in peripheral blood.

The germline CDR1 and CDR2 sequences are DFQATT and SNEGSKA (reference sequence). J gave up 0 bases and V 0 bases, and 5 bases lay outside the gene matches. The CDR3 is 15 residues long. This TCR came from a male donor with ankylosing spondylitis. This chain connects TRBV20-1 to TRBJ2-7, with TRBD1 matching 7 bases. Material for sequencing was blood, either unsorted or a sorted T cell fraction (not recorded which). In DNA form, the CDR3 reads TGCAGTGCTAGAGATCGACAGGGCAGCTCCTACGAGCAGTACTTC. As protein: CSARDRQGSSYEQYF.